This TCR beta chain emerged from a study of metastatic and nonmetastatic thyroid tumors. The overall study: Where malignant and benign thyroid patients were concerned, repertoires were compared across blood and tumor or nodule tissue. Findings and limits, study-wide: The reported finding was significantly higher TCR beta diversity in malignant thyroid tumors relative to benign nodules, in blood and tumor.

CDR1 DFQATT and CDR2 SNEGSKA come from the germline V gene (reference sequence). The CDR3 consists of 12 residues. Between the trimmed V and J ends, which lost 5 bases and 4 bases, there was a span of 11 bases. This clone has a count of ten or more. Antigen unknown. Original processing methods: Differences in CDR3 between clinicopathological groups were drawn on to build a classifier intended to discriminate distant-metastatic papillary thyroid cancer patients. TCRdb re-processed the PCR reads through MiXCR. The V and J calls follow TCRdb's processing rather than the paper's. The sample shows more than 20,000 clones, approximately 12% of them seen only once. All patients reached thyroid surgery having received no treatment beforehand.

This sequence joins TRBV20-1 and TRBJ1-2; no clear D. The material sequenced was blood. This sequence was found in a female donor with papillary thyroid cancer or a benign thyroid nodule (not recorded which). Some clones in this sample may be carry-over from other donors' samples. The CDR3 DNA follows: TGCAGTGCTCCGCGGGAAGGCTATGGCTACACCTTC. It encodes CSAPREGYGYTF.